This T cell receptor beta chain was sequenced for a study of blood T cell repertoires in COVID-19. Study overall: Spain, Italy and the United States supplied samples that represented acute and convalescent COVID-19. Sources were T cells, B-cell-depleted T cells, or PBMCs; the material itself was cDNA or gDNA.

Methods used by the authors: Amplifying reference gene primers gave estimates of nucleated cell counts. Only in-frame clones appear in the TCRdb table, and some are missing; sequencing was by immunoSEQ multiplex PCR. That table furnishes V, J and clone size, whereas the DNA furnished D and trimming. The table includes approximately 250,000 clones, roughly 88% detected once. The CDR3 contains 13 residues. Germline-derived CDR1 and CDR2 are LNHNV and YYDKDF (reference sequence). Deletions cut 5 bases from V and 3 bases from J, with 11 bases between. Material: peripheral blood. The TCR comes from a man aged 40-49 years who had recovered from COVID-19. The V gene is TRBV15, the J gene TRBJ2-7, with a weak D call TRBD2 (6 bases). CDR3: CATSRGLLYEQYF. In DNA form, the CDR3 reads TGTGCCACCAGCCGGGGACTGCTCTACGAGCAGTACTTC.